The sample holds a few counts of the clone carrying this T cell receptor (beta chain). What it recognizes is unknown. Within the sample, other DNA sequences also encode this same CDR3. Isolated RNA was reverse transcribed in full, so expressed TCRB transcripts were sequenced. An average near 3.57 million reads came from naive, central memory and regulatory T cell samples. The assay was immunoSEQ multiplex PCR, and TCRdb's table has in-frame clones only and misses some. The sample shows approximately 260,000 clones, around 21% of them seen only once. This specimen comes from a study of beta chain features in type 1 diabetes. Study observations and caveats: For Type 1 diabetes patients, all four CD4+ subsets carried TCRB CDR3s that were moderately but significantly shorter. A greater similarity of naive, central memory and Treg TCRB repertoires was seen among patients than among healthy donors. HLA effects on TCRB rearrangement stayed unresolved here.

V lost 4 bases and J lost 3; bases outside the gene matches: 2. This CDR3 is built from 13 residues. Germline-derived CDR1 and CDR2 are LGHNA and YSLEER. This TCR was recovered from a middle-aged woman with type 1 diabetes. This sequence joins TRBV4-3 and TRBJ1-1; 7 bases fit TRBD1. Material: naive CD4+ T cells from blood. The CDR3 DNA reads TGCGCCAGCAGCCGCACAGGGGACACTGAAGCTTTCTTT. Translation: CASSRTGDTEAFF.